These 4 T cell receptor beta chains were all obtained from the same sample, sequenced in a study of blood T cells in healthy people across ages. For the second PCR, which ran for 7 to 11 cycles, a sample-barcoded 5' primer and a J-beta primer mix were used. TCRdb recomputed calls from the 5' RACE reads with MiXCR, one row per CDR3 protein. Of about 1 million distinct CDR3 sequences in the sample, less than 25% were seen once. The sample was also reused in another study, on T cells of mothers and their children.

Material for sequencing was blood. The receptors derive from a girl aged 2 to 10 in good health.

CDR3 nucleotide sequence: TGTGCCAGCAGTGAATACGACAGTCGCACTGAAGCTTTCTTT. Its translation: CASSEYDSRTEAFF. The J gene is TRBJ1-1, the V gene TRBV25-1, with TRBD1 as a possible D gene (5 bases). Trimming removed 0 bases from V and 4 bases from J, with 9 bases in between. The germline gives CDR1 MGHDK, CDR2 SYGVNS. This CDR3 spans 14 amino acids.

CDR3: CASAGGWTEAFF. The CDR3 DNA reads TGTGCCAGTGCAGGGGGCTGGACTGAAGCTTTCTTT. The chain joins TRBV25-1 to TRBJ1-1, with TRBD1 matching over 8 bases. V trimming: 9 bases; J trimming: 5 bases; junction bases outside the gene matches: 5. CDR1 is MGHDK, CDR2 SYGVNS, per germline. There are 12 residues in the CDR3.

This clonotype has only a few counts. The CDR3 ends on some other residue instead of the conserved phenylalanine or tryptophan, so this is likely a read error. This chain links TRBV4-1 with TRBJ2-5; 10 nucleotides agree with TRBD2. The DNA matches TRBJ2-1 better at its end, which makes the J call doubtful. The CDR3 contains 16 residues. Germline loops: CDR1 MGHRA, CDR2 YSYEKL. The DNA for the CDR3 is TGCGCCAGCAGCCAAGTTCTAGCGGGAGACAGTCTTGAGCAGTTCCTC. Translated, it gives CASSQVLAGDSLEQFL.

This clonotype was recorded once. The V gene is TRBV7-2, the J gene TRBJ1-2; 10 nucleotides align to TRBD1. V shed 6 bases, J shed 7 bases, and the junction held 8 bases outside the gene matches. This CDR3 is 14 amino acids long. Germline CDR1 reads SGHTA; CDR2 reads FQGNSA. The CDR3 loop reads CASSSPGQGFGYTF. The CDR3, as DNA: TGTGCCAGCAGTTCCCCGGGACAGGGGTTTGGCTACACCTTC.